This T cell receptor (beta chain) comes out of a study of shared clonotypes between healthy human individuals. For each subset, genomic DNA was distributed in equal portions over several immunoSEQ plates. Libraries were prepared by immunoSEQ multiplex PCR; TCRdb keeps only in-frame clonotypes and omits some of them. This table has 180,000 or so clones, over 85% appearing once. Study-wide results and caveats: Sampling covered nothing but blood. Tissue TCR repertoires likely differ from those found in blood. Larger richness was generally estimated for naive than memory subsets. Some clonotypes were shared by all four sorted-subset donors, while others were not shared. The non-shared ones had lower generation probabilities than the shared ones.

A note on this clone: Its matching antigen is unknown.

Germline-derived CDR1 and CDR2 are SGHTA and FQGNSA. This CDR3 comprises 13 residues. V shed 2 bases and J shed 1 base, with 5 bases lying between them. The receptor was derived from a woman aged 25 to 39 in good health. The chain joins TRBV7-2 to TRBJ1-1; D not certain. Source material: naive CD4+ T cells sorted from blood. Subset meaning: CD45RA+ positively selected. CDR3 protein: CASSLLRNTEAFF. CDR3 nucleotides: TGTGCCAGCAGCTTACTTAGGAACACTGAAGCTTTCTTT. Complete variable domain (other parts from reference TRBV7-2 and TRBJ1-1): GAGVSQSPSNKVTEKGKDVELRCDPISGHTALYWYRQSLGQGLEFLIYFQGNSAPDKSGLPSDRFSAERTGGSVSTLTIQRTQQEDSAVYLCASSLLRNTEAFFGQGTRLTVV.